Sequencing of this TCR beta chain was carried out in a study of human T cells and chemical hapten exposure. Overall study: An area of 2 cm by roughly 2.2 cm on upper inner arm skin received 2% DPC for sensitization. Study-level results: Expanded TCRs created a significantly greater count of big CDR3 similarity clusters than controls did. Donors were affected by alopecia, so their immune reaction might vary from that of healthy individuals.

Described time point: patch test 2, 6 weeks after DPC sensitization. Treatment of the sample: therapeutic diphenylcyclopropenone sensitization with weekly scalp DPC. In TCRdb, the RACE reads were re-called with MiXCR into one record per CDR3 protein. The sample includes about 82,000 distinct CDR3 sequences, around 6.7% seen only once; the top ten take roughly 1.4%. CDR1 and CDR2 (germline): SQVTM, ANQGSEA. J lost 0 bases, V lost 6 bases, and 8 bases had no gene match. The CDR3 extends over 15 amino acids. The sample holds many counts of this clonotype. The target antigen is unknown. The sample in question was whole blood, obtained in connection with sensitization to the hapten diphenylcyclopropenone (DPC). This clonotype was obtained from a woman in her 30s with alopecia areata. Some clones in this sample may be carry-over from other donors' samples. V is TRBV29-1 and J is TRBJ2-3; 8 nucleotides match TRBD2. The CDR3 bases are TGCAGCGTAACCTTTAGCGGGACTAGCACAGATACGCAGTATTTT. Its translation is CSVTFSGTSTDTQYF.